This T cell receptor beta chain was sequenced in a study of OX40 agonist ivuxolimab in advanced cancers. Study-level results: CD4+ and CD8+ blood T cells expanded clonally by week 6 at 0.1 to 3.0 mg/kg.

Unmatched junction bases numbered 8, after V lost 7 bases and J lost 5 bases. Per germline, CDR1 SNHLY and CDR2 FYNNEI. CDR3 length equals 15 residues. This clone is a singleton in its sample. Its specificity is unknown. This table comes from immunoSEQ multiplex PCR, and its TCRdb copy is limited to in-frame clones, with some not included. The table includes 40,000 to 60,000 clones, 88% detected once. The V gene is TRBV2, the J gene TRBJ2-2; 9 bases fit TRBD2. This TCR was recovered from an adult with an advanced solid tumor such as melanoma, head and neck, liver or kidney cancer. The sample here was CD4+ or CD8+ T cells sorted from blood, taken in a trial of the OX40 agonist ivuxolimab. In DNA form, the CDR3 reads TGTGCCAGCAAGGGTAGTAGCGGGGGAACCGGGGAGCTGTTTTTT. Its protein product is CASKGSSGGTGELFF.